Sequencing of this T cell receptor beta chain was carried out in a study of blood T cell repertoires in COVID-19. Study background: Spain, Italy and the United States supplied samples that represented acute and convalescent COVID-19. T cells, B-cell-depleted T cells, or PBMCs provided the cDNA or gDNA that served as material.

In the source study's methods: Researchers report that nucleated cell counts were estimated from reference gene primer amplification. Sequencing used immunoSEQ multiplex PCR; TCRdb keeps in-frame clones, though not all of them. D and trimming come from the DNA, and the V and J calls and clone size come from that table. The data show around 53,000 clones, approximately 80% seen once. The V gene's germline CDR1 is SGHAT and CDR2 FQDESV (reference sequence). This CDR3 region has 15 residues. V was pared by 4 bases and J by 2 bases, with 5 bases of the junction left unmatched. The rearrangement uses TRBV11-1 and TRBJ2-5; 9 nucleotides agree with TRBD2. The TCR was taken from a man between 65 and 79 years old with active or convalescent COVID-19. The sample taken for sequencing was peripheral blood. DNA of the CDR3: TGTGCCAGCAGCTCTCGTCTAGCGGGGCAAGAGACCCAGTACTTC. Amino acid sequence: CASSSRLAGQETQYF.